The table lists the clone carrying this T cell receptor beta chain with a few counts. The target antigen is unknown. Every donor provided one heparinised blood draw, which averaged around 110 mL. In all sorted populations, purity surpassed 95%. These data are taken from a study of beta chain features in type 1 diabetes. Since all of the isolated RNA was reverse transcribed, expressed TCRB transcripts were what got sequenced. Clones were sequenced by immunoSEQ multiplex PCR, and TCRdb holds only the in-frame ones, with some missing. The sample shows roughly 160,000 clones, less than 10% of them seen only once. Study-wide results and caveats: Patients with Type 1 diabetes showed moderately but significantly shorter TCRB CDR3s in all four CD4+ subsets.

This clonotype was obtained from a man in his late teens or twenties with type 1 diabetes. Source material: central memory CD4+ T cells from blood.

The CDR3 region is CASSPTASPYNEQFF. In nucleotides, the CDR3 is TGTGCCAGCAGCCCGACAGCATCACCCTACAATGAGCAGTTCTTC. The gene calls are TRBV7-2 and TRBJ2-1; a possible D gene is TRBD1 (5 bases). The CDR3 is 15 residues long. Germline V gene sequence: CDR1 SGHTA, CDR2 FQGNSA. V lost 5 bases, J lost 2 bases, and 13 bases lay in between.